Described below is a single T cell receptor beta chain sequence and its context. Its antigen is still unknown. This entry is derived from a study of T cell repertoires in cytomegalovirus infection. Looking at the study overall: Indicated by public TCR beta signatures were CMV infection and matching HLA type.

Study-level points and caveats: The study identified carriers of CMV plus the relevant HLA from cumulative public TCR beta family frequency. Ex vivo, HLA-C-restricted CMV-specific TCR beta clonotypes prevailed over the rest of the response.

Germline lookup yields CDR1 SNHLY and CDR2 FYNNEI. The CDR3 spans 15 residues. V lost 6 bases to trimming and J lost 5 bases, with 19 bases between them. TCRdb reprocessed the reads with MiXCR, giving one entry per CDR3 protein. The sample has just under 550,000 distinct CDR3 sequences, approximately 26% seen once. This chain uses TRBV2 with TRBJ2-5; D is possibly TRBD1 or TRBD2 (5 bases each). Sequencing was done on a sample of PBMCs. The TCR originated in a human donor in good health (CMV status not recorded). Some clones in this sample may be carry-over from other donors' samples. The CDR3 DNA is TGTGCCAGCAGCTCCGGGACCGCCCCAGGGGAGACCCAGTACTTC. Translating it yields CASSSGTAPGETQYF.